These T cell receptor beta chains were read from a single sample in a study of CD8+ T cells in alopecia areata. The method was immunoSEQ multiplex PCR; TCRdb's version includes in-frame clones alone and lacks a portion of them. This sample yields more than 150,000 clones, of which 50% to 65% are seen a single time; roughly a fifth belongs to the top ten. The sample here was CD8+ T cells sorted from blood, taken at week 0. These receptors were taken from a human donor with alopecia areata. CDR3s include the opening cysteine and the closing phenylalanine or tryptophan. D genes are given only for firm matches. Clone size is not always given. Where it is, it says once, few, many or a class for expanded clones.

D	size	V	J	DNA	CDR3
.	.	TRBV30	TRBJ2-7	TGTGCCTGGAGTAGTACCTACGAGCAGTACTTC	CAWSSTYEQYF
.	.	TRBV15	TRBJ1-5	TGTGCCACCAGCAGAGATGCAGGGTTGGATCAGCCCCAGCATTTT	CATSRDAGLDQPQHF
TRBD1	.	TRBV30	TRBJ1-1	TGTGCCTGGAGCTTGGACAGGGTAGAAGCTTTCTTT	CAWSLDRVEAFF
.	.	TRBV4-3	TRBJ2-5	TGCGCCACCGCGAGGGGGGCCTATTTAGGAGAGACCCAGTACTTC	CATARGAYLGETQYF
.	few	TRBV11-2	TRBJ1-2	TGTGCCAGCAGCCCACGCAGCCTCGGGGAAGGCTACACCTTC	CASSPRSLGEGYTF
.	.	TRBV4-3	TRBJ2-7	TGCGCCAGCAGCCAAGTGGGCGGCCGGCAGGAGCAGTACTTC	CASSQVGGRQEQYF
.	few	TRBV4-3	TRBJ1-1	TGCGCCAGCAGCCCGGCCCGCAGCATGAACACTGAAGCTTTCTTT	CASSPARSMNTEAFF
.	.	TRBV29-1	TRBJ1-5	TGCAGCGTTGACCTGGGCGGAAATCAGCCCCAGCATTTT	CSVDLGGNQPQHF
.	.	TRBV7-9	TRBJ2-1	TGTGCCAGCAGCTACAATGAGCAGTTCTTC	CASSYNEQFF
.	few	TRBV25-1	TRBJ1-4	TGTGCCAGCAGTCCCCGGGACGGTGTTAATGAAAAACTGTTTTTT	CASSPRDGVNEKLFF
TRBD1	.	TRBV2	TRBJ1-2	TGTGCCAGCAGTGGGTCGGGGACAGAAAATAACTATGGCTACACCTTC	CASSGSGTENNYGYTF
.	.	TRBV7-9	TRBJ1-2	TGTGCCAGCAGCTTAGCACAGGGCGGAGGCTACACCTTC	CASSLAQGGGYTF
TRBD2	.	TRBV7-2	TRBJ2-7	TGTGCCAGCAGTCCGCTAGCGGGTCCCTACGAGCAGTACTTC	CASSPLAGPYEQYF
.	.	TRBV29-1	TRBJ2-7	TGCAGCGCTAAAGACCGGTTCTACGAGCAGTACTTC	CSAKDRFYEQYF